The next 15 T cell receptor beta chains were all read from a single sample in a study of blood T cell repertoires in COVID-19. The protocol was immunoSEQ multiplex PCR, while the TCRdb copy is restricted to in-frame clones and leaves out a portion. This sample yields 100,000 to 150,000 clones, of which approximately 81% are seen a single time; under 15% belongs to the top ten. Sequencing used peripheral blood. Receptors originate from a woman in her twenties or thirties who had recovered from COVID-19.

About this clone itself: The sample contains more than one DNA sequence encoding this CDR3. This sequence joins TRBV27 and TRBJ2-7, with TRBD2 identical over 14 bases. The J segment lost 6 bases and the V segment lost 6 bases, leaving 4 bases of the junction unmatched. The CDR3 has 14 residues. Germline V CDR1 and CDR2: MNHEY, SMNVEV (reference sequence). The DNA for the CDR3 is TGTGCCAGCAGCGTGACTAGCGGGAGGGTCGAGCAGTACTTC. Protein product: CASSVTSGRVEQYF.

The chain uses TRBV20-1 and TRBJ2-1; 9 nucleotides line up with TRBD2. CDR1 is DFQATT and CDR2 is SNEGSKA in the germline V gene (reference sequence). CDR3 length equals 16 residues. V was pared by 3 bases and J by 4 bases, with 10 bases of the junction left unmatched. The CDR3 coding sequence is TGCAGTGCTAGTTTGGGCGGGGGGGCCGTGTACAATGAGCAGTTCTTC. Encoded protein: CSASLGGGAVYNEQFF.

The table lists this clone with a few counts. The chain has TRBV27 and TRBJ1-1; D unclear. The CDR3 is 14 residues long. The V gene's germline CDR1 is MNHEY and CDR2 SMNVEV (reference sequence). The V end lost 3 bases, the J end lost 0 bases, and 8 bases lay between the germline ends. The CDR3 sequence is CASSFRGVNTEAFF. CDR3 bases: TGTGCCAGCAGTTTCCGGGGTGTGAACACTGAAGCTTTCTTT.

In its sample, this clone was seen a few times. The chain joins TRBV4-1 to TRBJ1-3, with TRBD1 matching over 7 bases. Germline V lookup: CDR1 MGHRA, CDR2 YSYEKL. The CDR3 consists of 14 residues. After removal of 2 bases from V and 4 bases from J, the junction contained 2 bases not matched to a gene. This CDR3 reads CASSQLDRGNTIYF. In nucleotides, the CDR3 is TGCGCCAGCAGCCAATTGGACAGGGGAAACACCATATATTTT.

The chain couples TRBV7-3 to TRBJ1-1; the D is unclear. CDR1 and CDR2 (germline): SGHTA, FQGTGA. CDR3 length: 16 residues. V lost 1 base to trimming and J lost 4 bases, with 16 bases between them. In DNA, the CDR3 is TGTGCCAGCAGCTTAAGAGGAGGTTTGGCAGTCACTGAAGCTTTCTTT. This gives the protein CASSLRGGLAVTEAFF.

V gene TRBV2 combines with J gene TRBJ2-1, with 10 bases matching TRBD2. The CDR3 is made up of 14 amino acids. Unmatched junction bases numbered 7, after V lost 7 bases and J lost 7 bases. Germline CDR1 and CDR2: SNHLY and FYNNEI. This CDR3 reads CASKELAGRNEQFF. The CDR3 nucleotides are TGTGCCAGCAAAGAACTAGCGGGACGAAATGAGCAGTTCTTC.

The rearrangement joins TRBV7-2 to TRBJ2-3; the match to TRBD2 covers 12 bases. The V gene's germline CDR1 is SGHTA and CDR2 FQGNSA. Losses at the gene ends were 3 bases for V and 2 bases for J; bases not matched to a gene: 9. The CDR3 length is 18 residues. The CDR3 DNA reads TGTGCCAGCAGCTTCCGATCTCTAGCGGGGGGGGACACAGATACGCAGTATTTT. Translated: CASSFRSLAGGDTDTQYF.

The rearrangement joins TRBV10-3 to TRBJ1-1; tentatively, D is TRBD1 (5 bases). The CDR3 spans 14 residues. Looked up from germline, CDR1 is ENHRY and CDR2 is SYGVKD. Between the trimmed V and J ends, which lost 0 bases and 4 bases, there was a span of 9 bases. The CDR3 coding sequence is TGTGCCATCAGTGAGTCGGGGGGTAGCACTGAAGCTTTCTTT. Translated, it gives CAISESGGSTEAFF.

The chain couples TRBV5-1 to TRBJ2-1, with 10 nucleotides matching TRBD2. The junction had 9 bases not matched to a gene; V was cut back by 4 bases and J by 8 bases. Germline assignment: CDR1 SGHRS and CDR2 YFSETQ. The length of the CDR3 is 15 residues. CDR3 coding DNA: TGCGCCAGCAGCCCCGGGACTAGCGAGTGGGATGAGCAGTTCTTC. Translated: CASSPGTSEWDEQFF. Using reference TRBV5-1 and TRBJ2-1 for the parts outside the CDR3, the full variable domain is KAGVTQTPRYLIKTRGQQVTLSCSPISGHRSVSWYQQTPGQGLQFLFEYFSETQRNKGNFPGRFSGRQFSNSRSEMNVSTLELGDSALYLCASSPGTSEWDEQFFGPGTRLTVL.

This clone has a single count. This chain joins TRBV30 and TRBJ1-5; D gene unclear. Germline CDR1 GTSNPN, CDR2 SVGIG (reference sequence). CDR3 length: 12 residues. Trimming took 7 bases from V and 0 from J, leaving 7 bases between them. In DNA, the CDR3 is TGTGCCTTACGAGTTAGCAATCAGCCCCAGCATTTT. It translates to CALRVSNQPQHF.

The CDR3 DNA is TGTGCCAGCAGTGACGCTCCGGGACAGGAGTACTTC. It codes for CASSDAPGQEYF. The V and J genes are TRBV2 and TRBJ2-7; 8 nucleotides align to TRBD1. V trimming: 3 bases; J trimming: 11 bases; junction bases outside the gene matches: 6. The CDR3 has 12 residues. CDR1 and CDR2 (germline): SNHLY, FYNNEI.

V gene TRBV7-2 combines with J gene TRBJ1-5; 9 bases are shared with TRBD1. In germline, CDR1 is SGHTA, CDR2 FQGNSA. This CDR3 contains 14 residues. Trimming cost V 5 bases and J 6 bases; bases outside gene matches: 5. CDR3 region: CASSPGQGFQPQHF. The DNA for the CDR3 is TGTGCCAGCAGCCCGGGACAGGGATTTCAGCCCCAGCATTTT.

In this sample, this clone turned up once. The rearrangement links TRBV29-1 to TRBJ1-1, with TRBD1 matching 8 bases. With 5 bases clipped from V and 4 bases from J, the junction kept 6 bases outside the gene matches. The CDR3 consists of 13 residues. Looked up from germline, CDR1 is SQVTM and CDR2 is ANQGSEA. The CDR3 bases are TGCAGCGTTTTATCCCAGGGGGCCACTGAAGCTTTCTTT. Translation gives CSVLSQGATEAFF.

The genes are TRBV7-8 and TRBJ2-3; 10 bases agree with TRBD2. This CDR3 spans 16 amino acids. V lost 2 bases and J lost 7; bases outside the gene matches: 9. CDR1 is SGHVS and CDR2 is FQNEAQ in the germline V gene. The CDR3 loop reads CASSLKVVAGGHTQYF. Here the CDR3 DNA reads TGTGCCAGCAGCTTAAAGGTGGTAGCGGGAGGACATACGCAGTATTTT.

CDR3 DNA sequence: TGTGCCAGCAGCTCACTAGCGGGGGGTTCCTACGAGCAGTACTTC. This sequence encodes CASSSLAGGSYEQYF. The chain uses TRBV11-1 and TRBJ2-7; 12 positions agree with TRBD2. V gave up 4 bases and J gave up 1 base; unmatched junction bases: 2. Per the germline V gene, CDR1 is SGHAT and CDR2 is FQDESV (reference sequence). The CDR3 runs 15 residues.